These 31 T cell receptor beta chains were all obtained from the same sample, sequenced in a study of shared clonotypes between healthy human individuals. TCRdb keeps only in-frame clones here, not all; method: immunoSEQ multiplex PCR. The sample shows 2 million or so clones, over 85% of them seen only once. CD45RO negativity and positive selection for CCR7 defined naive CD8 cells, a population that excluded terminally differentiated effector memory CD45RA+ cells. The specimen sequenced was naive CD8+ T cells sorted from blood. These receptors came from a man between 18 and 35 years old in good health.

This chain uses TRBV28 with TRBJ2-7; 7 bases agree with TRBD1. Germline V CDR1 and CDR2: MDHEN, SYDVKM. Trimming cost V 5 bases and J 2 bases; bases outside gene matches: 6. There are 14 residues in the CDR3. The CDR3 nucleotides are TGTGCCAGCAGTCCCCTTGGACAGGCCTACGAGCAGTACTTC. Protein: CASSPLGQAYEQYF.

The rearrangement links TRBV7-8 to TRBJ2-1, with TRBD2 matching over 9 bases. Per germline, CDR1 SGHVS and CDR2 FQNEAQ. Trimming at V came to 2 bases and at J to 2 bases, leaving 10 bases not matched to a gene. This CDR3 spans 18 amino acids. The CDR3, as DNA: TGTGCCAGCAGCTTAAGGAGCGGTAGCGGGAGCGCCTACAATGAGCAGTTCTTC. Translated: CASSLRSGSGSAYNEQFF. Supplemented by reference TRBV7-8 and TRBJ2-1, the full variable domain reads GAGVSQSPRYKVAKRGQDVALRCDPISGHVSLFWYQQALGQGPEFLTYFQNEAQLDKSGLPSDRFFAERPEGSVSTLKIQRTQQEDSAVYLCASSLRSGSGSAYNEQFFGPGTRLTVL.

The rearrangement links TRBV30 to TRBJ1-2, with unresolved D. Looked up from germline, CDR1 is GTSNPN and CDR2 is SVGIG (reference sequence). Deletions cut 0 bases from V and 2 bases from J, with 10 bases between. The CDR3 contains 14 residues. The CDR3 sequence: CAWSVWAANYGYTF. Written as DNA, the CDR3 is TGTGCCTGGAGTGTATGGGCGGCGAACTATGGCTACACCTTC.

In nucleotides, the CDR3 is TGTGCCAGCAGCTTCGAATCAGGACTGGGACACGAGCAGTACTTC. Its protein is CASSFESGLGHEQYF. This chain uses TRBV7-2 with TRBJ2-7; the D call may be TRBD1 or TRBD2 (5 bases each). Deletions cut 3 bases from V and 5 bases from J, with 17 bases between. The germline V gene encodes CDR1 SGHTA and CDR2 FQGNSA. The CDR3 runs to 15 residues.

This chain joins TRBV9 and TRBJ2-3; D might be TRBD1 or TRBD2, each matching 5 bases. Trimming removed 4 bases at V and 5 bases at J, with 20 bases between. The CDR3 covers 16 residues. Germline CDR1 is SGDLS and CDR2 is YYNGEE. The CDR3 DNA sequence: TGTGCCAGCAGCCCGAGCTGGGGGAACTCGCTAGATACGCAGTATTTT. Translating it yields CASSPSWGNSLDTQYF.

The chain uses TRBV6-5 and TRBJ1-1; D is unresolved. CDR3 length equals 16 residues. The germline V and J ends were trimmed by 3 bases and 1 base, with 15 bases remaining between them. CDR1 is MNHEY, CDR2 SVGAGI, per germline. The CDR3 protein is CASSYTYGWGNTEAFF. Written as DNA, the CDR3 is TGTGCCAGCAGTTATACCTACGGGTGGGGGAACACTGAAGCTTTCTTT.

This chain joins TRBV5-6 and TRBJ1-2; the D gene is possibly TRBD1 (6 bases). This CDR3 region has 15 residues. Trimming pared 0 bases from V and 6 bases from J, leaving 15 bases between. Per the germline V gene, CDR1 is SGHDT and CDR2 is YYEEEE. This CDR3 reads CASSLVQGNFDGYTF. CDR3 nucleotide sequence: TGTGCCAGCAGCTTGGTTCAGGGGAATTTTGATGGCTACACCTTC.

The chain links TRBV7-9 to TRBJ2-7; tentative D call: TRBD1 (6 bases). The CDR3 runs 14 residues. Germline V CDR1 and CDR2: SEHNR, FQNEAQ (reference sequence). The germline V and J ends were trimmed by 7 bases and 2 bases, with 15 bases remaining between them. DNA for the CDR3: TGTGCCAGCACCCGGTGGGACAAAACCTACGAGCAGTACTTC. Protein sequence: CASTRWDKTYEQYF.

This chain uses TRBV2 with TRBJ2-3, with no clear D. The CDR3 sequence is 12 residues long. Germline V gene sequence: CDR1 SNHLY, CDR2 FYNNEI. V was trimmed by 2 bases and J by 9 bases, leaving 9 bases between them. The chain's CDR3 is CASSESTGTQYF. For the CDR3, the DNA is TGTGCCAGCAGTGAATCGACGGGCACGCAGTATTTT.

In its sample, this clone was seen once. The rearrangement links TRBV4-2 to TRBJ2-3, with TRBD2 matching over 7 bases. Looked up from germline, CDR1 is LGHNA and CDR2 is YNFKEQ. The CDR3 is made up of 15 amino acids. V trimming: 2 bases; J trimming: 1 base; junction bases outside the gene matches: 3. The CDR3 loop reads CASSQFTSGTDTQYF. The CDR3 DNA follows: TGTGCCAGCAGCCAATTTACTAGCGGCACAGATACGCAGTATTTT.

The chain couples TRBV5-4 to TRBJ1-2; D possibly corresponds to TRBD1 (5 bases). The V gene's germline CDR1 is SGHNT and CDR2 YYREEE (reference sequence). Trimming left V 4 bases short and J 3 bases short, with 10 bases between. This CDR3 has 13 residues. The CDR3 here is CASSRDSDYGYTF. The CDR3 region has the DNA TGTGCCAGCAGCCGCGACAGTGACTATGGCTACACCTTC.

The CDR3: CASSLNLDRGPYNEQFF. In DNA form, the CDR3 reads TGTGCCAGCAGCTTAAACCTCGACAGGGGTCCCTACAATGAGCAGTTCTTC. The chain carries TRBV11-2 and TRBJ2-1; TRBD1 matches at 8 bases. With V trimmed by 2 bases and J by 2 bases, 8 bases remained unmatched. Germline values: CDR1 SGHAT, CDR2 FQNNGV. CDR3 length equals 17 residues.

The rearrangement uses TRBV7-9 and TRBJ1-6; D is unresolved. Germline CDR1 reads SEHNR; CDR2 reads FQNEAQ (reference sequence). V was cut by 5 bases and J by 6 bases, with 17 bases left in between. CDR3 size: 16 residues. This chain's CDR3 is CASSLPEEGSNSPLHF. The CDR3 DNA is TGTGCCAGCAGCCTCCCCGAGGAGGGTAGTAATTCACCCCTCCACTTT.

This clone has just one count. The chain links TRBV7-9 to TRBJ2-1, with 8 bases identical to TRBD1. In germline, CDR1 is SEHNR, CDR2 FQNEAQ (reference sequence). Germline trimming cut 2 bases from V and 10 bases from J; bases unmatched to any gene: 7. This CDR3 spans 14 amino acids. The CDR3 sequence: CASSLSDRGWEQFF. CDR3 nucleotide sequence: TGTGCCAGCAGCTTAAGCGACAGGGGATGGGAGCAGTTCTTC.

The chain couples TRBV5-8 to TRBJ2-2; 7 bases are shared with TRBD2. V lost 0 bases, J lost 7 bases, and 9 bases stayed unmatched. Per the germline V gene, CDR1 is SGHTS and CDR2 is YDEGEE. The CDR3 sequence is 16 residues long. The CDR3 spells CASSLVAGQEVGELFF. The CDR3 DNA reads as TGTGCCAGCAGCTTGGTAGCGGGCCAAGAAGTCGGGGAGCTGTTTTTT. Full variable domain (missing parts from reference TRBV5-8 and TRBJ2-2): EAGVTQSPTHLIKTRGQQATLRCSPISGHTSVYWYQQALGLGLQFLLWYDEGEERNRGNFPPRFSGRQFPNYSSELNVNALELEDSALYLCASSLVAGQEVGELFFGEGSRLTVL.

V is TRBV9 and J is TRBJ1-2; D possibly corresponds to TRBD1 (5 bases). Germline CDR1 is SGDLS and CDR2 is YYNGEE. The CDR3 runs to 16 residues. The V end lost 4 bases, the J end lost 3 bases, and 19 bases lay between the germline ends. CDR3 protein: CASSPFPGLVDYGYTF. DNA of the CDR3: TGTGCCAGCAGCCCATTTCCAGGGTTAGTTGACTATGGCTACACCTTC.

This chain links TRBV29-1 with TRBJ1-1; tentative D call: TRBD1 (6 bases). This CDR3 region has 11 residues. The germline CDR1 and CDR2 sequences are SQVTM and ANQGSEA. Between the trimmed V and J ends, which lost 5 bases and 4 bases, there was a span of 8 bases. The CDR3 protein is CSVFRGTEAFF. As DNA, the CDR3 is TGCAGCGTTTTCAGGGGCACTGAAGCTTTCTTT.

The rearrangement joins TRBV19 to TRBJ1-3, with D uncertain. Germline V gene lookup returns CDR1 LNHDA and CDR2 SQIVND (reference sequence). Trimming stripped 6 bases from V and 2 bases from J, with 14 bases between. The CDR3 runs to 15 residues. The CDR3 loop is CASRTDGEPGNTIYF. The DNA for the CDR3 is TGTGCCAGTAGGACTGACGGGGAACCTGGAAACACCATATATTTT.

This rearrangement joins TRBV5-6 to TRBJ2-7; D is possibly TRBD1 or TRBD2 (5 bases each). The germline gives CDR1 SGHDT, CDR2 YYEEEE. The CDR3 spans 13 residues. The ends were cut back, 0 bases at V and 6 bases at J, with 10 bases in the middle. For the CDR3, the DNA is TGTGCCAGCAGCTTGGCCTCGGGGCTCGAGCAGTACTTC. Its protein is CASSLASGLEQYF.

This chain links TRBV27 with TRBJ2-7, with 13 bases aligning to TRBD2. V was clipped by 4 bases and J by 4 bases; unmatched bases: 7. This CDR3 has 16 residues. Germline CDR1 is MNHEY and CDR2 is SMNVEV (reference sequence). The DNA for the CDR3 is TGTGCCAGCAGTTCCGGACTAGCGGGGGCGGGGTACGAGCAGTACTTC. Its protein is CASSSGLAGAGYEQYF.

The chain couples TRBV2 to TRBJ2-7; 9 bases fit TRBD2. The ends lost 10 bases at V and 4 bases at J; junction bases unmatched: 8. Germline V gene sequence: CDR1 SNHLY, CDR2 FYNNEI. The CDR3 has 13 residues. For the CDR3, the DNA is TGTGCCATAGGCGGGACTAGCAAGTACGAGCAGTACTTC. Its protein product is CAIGGTSKYEQYF.

The CDR3 is CASSLGEQAFF. The CDR3 DNA follows: TGTGCCAGCAGCTTGGGGGAACAAGCTTTCTTT. The chain has TRBV5-6 and TRBJ1-1, with unresolved D. V was trimmed by 0 bases and J by 9 bases, leaving 6 bases between them. CDR1 is SGHDT and CDR2 is YYEEEE in the germline V gene. CDR3 size: 11 residues. The variable domain in full, completed from reference TRBV5-6 and TRBJ1-1, reads DAGVTQSPTHLIKTRGQQVTLRCSPKSGHDTVSWYQQALGQGPQFIFQYYEEEERQRGNFPDRFSGHQFPNYSSELNVNALLLGDSALYLCASSLGEQAFFGQGTRLTVV.

The chain carries TRBV14 and TRBJ1-2; D unresolved. Trimming cost V 1 base and J 2 bases, with 8 bases left between them. The CDR3 is 14 amino acids. Per germline, CDR1 SGHDN and CDR2 FVKESK. The CDR3, as DNA: TGTGCCAGCAGCCAAGGGGTACCGAACTATGGCTACACCTTC. It yields the protein CASSQGVPNYGYTF.

This chain connects TRBV4-1 to TRBJ2-5; no reliable D call. Germline V gene sequence: CDR1 MGHRA, CDR2 YSYEKL. The CDR3 has 13 amino acids. Trimming removed 3 bases from V and 5 bases from J, with 10 bases in between. CDR3 sequence reads: CASSQDRWETQYF. The CDR3 coding sequence is TGCGCCAGCAGCCAGGATAGGTGGGAGACCCAGTACTTC.

The chain joins TRBV5-1 to TRBJ2-7; 9 positions agree with TRBD2. Germline CDR1 is SGHRS and CDR2 is YFSETQ. The trim removed 0 bases at V and 5 bases at J, leaving 9 bases unmatched. CDR3 length equals 16 residues. The DNA of the CDR3 is TGCGCCAGCAGCTTGGCCTCGCGGGAGGGCCTCGACGAGCAGTACTTC. This translates into CASSLASREGLDEQYF.

The chain combines TRBV19 with TRBJ1-2, with 7 bases that match TRBD1. CDR3 length equals 16 residues. Germline CDR1 is LNHDA and CDR2 is SQIVND (reference sequence). Trimming took 0 bases from V and 3 from J; bases not matched to a gene: 7. The CDR3 sequence: CASSIEGSTGYYGYTF. In DNA form, the CDR3 reads TGTGCCAGTAGTATAGAGGGCTCGACAGGGTACTATGGCTACACCTTC.

CDR3 amino acids: CASSPSGLNEQFF. For the CDR3, the DNA is TGTGCCAGTAGTCCCAGTGGGTTAAATGAGCAGTTCTTC. The V gene is TRBV19, the J gene TRBJ2-1; no firm D call. This CDR3 has 13 amino acids. From germline, CDR1 is LNHDA and CDR2 SQIVND (reference sequence). V was shortened by 5 bases and J by 7 bases, with 12 bases between the two germline ends.

V is TRBV9 and J is TRBJ2-1; TRBD2 aligns across 11 bases. Trimming at V came to 3 bases and at J to 8 bases, leaving 7 bases not matched to a gene. Per the germline V gene, CDR1 is SGDLS and CDR2 is YYNGEE. This CDR3 has 15 residues. CDR3 DNA: TGTGCCAGCAGCGGACTACTAGCGGGAGACCATGAGCAGTTCTTC. Translation: CASSGLLAGDHEQFF.

The V gene is TRBV9, the J gene TRBJ2-2; D is ambiguous. This CDR3 contains 14 residues. Germline V gene data show CDR1 as SGDLS and CDR2 as YYNGEE. V shed 4 bases and J shed 5 bases, with 12 bases lying between them. The CDR3 loop is CASSWARGTGELFF. CDR3 bases: TGTGCCAGCAGCTGGGCTCGTGGAACCGGGGAGCTGTTTTTT.

This clone was recorded a few times. The sample holds other DNA sequences that translate to the same CDR3. The rearrangement uses TRBV5-1 and TRBJ1-5; the D gene is possibly TRBD1 (5 bases). The CDR3 has 13 residues. Germline V gives CDR1 SGHRS, CDR2 YFSETQ. V was pared by 0 bases and J by 5 bases, with 6 bases between. The CDR3 reads CASSLAGDQPQHF. The CDR3, as DNA: TGCGCCAGCAGCTTGGCGGGGGATCAGCCCCAGCATTTT.

This clone came up a few times. This specimen includes other DNA sequences encoding the same CDR3. The chain carries TRBV27 and TRBJ1-1; TRBD1 agrees at 9 bases. V was pared by 4 bases and J by 1 base, with 1 base of the junction left unmatched. The germline CDR1 and CDR2 sequences are MNHEY and SMNVEV (reference sequence). The CDR3 covers 14 residues. The CDR3 nucleotides are TGTGCCAGCAGTTCGACAGGGGGGAACACTGAAGCTTTCTTT. Protein sequence: CASSSTGGNTEAFF.